The count of the clone carrying this T cell receptor beta chain is one. This sample is drawn from a study of blood T cell repertoires in COVID-19. TCRdb's table, derived via immunoSEQ multiplex PCR, lists solely in-frame clones and lacks some. The sample shows roughly 290,000 clones, about 90% of them seen only once. The sample consisted of peripheral blood. This receptor was obtained from a woman between 50 and 59 years old who had recovered from COVID-19.

This CDR3 is CASSPRQGKRNGYTF. The CDR3 DNA is TGTGCCAGCAGCCCCAGACAGGGGAAGAGAAATGGCTACACCTTC. The gene calls are TRBV9 and TRBJ1-2, with TRBD1 matching over 8 bases. V lost 4 bases to trimming and J lost 6 bases; unmatched junction nucleotides: 11. The CDR3 runs 15 residues. Germline V lookup: CDR1 SGDLS, CDR2 YYNGEE.